This entry lists 18 T cell receptor beta chains sequenced from one sample in a study of HIV-infected patients and healthy controls. From the 5' RACE reads, TCRdb called clonotypes with MiXCR, one entry per CDR3 protein. Altogether some 70,000 distinct CDR3 sequences are present, 15% to 20% being singletons, with the ten largest covering approximately 1.5%. Material: CD4+ T cells from blood. These receptors all stem from a human donor in good health.

This clonotype turned up a few times. The chain recombines TRBV5-1 with TRBJ1-4; D unresolved. Germline V lookup: CDR1 SGHRS, CDR2 YFSETQ. This CDR3 has 14 residues. V lost 7 bases and J 0 bases, leaving 10 bases between the germline ends. The CDR3 sequence: CASSDESTNEKLFF. The CDR3 bases are TGCGCCAGCTCGGACGAGTCAACTAATGAAAAACTGTTTTTT. Full variable domain (missing parts from reference TRBV5-1 and TRBJ1-4): KAGVTQTPRYLIKTRGQQVTLSCSPISGHRSVSWYQQTPGQGLQFLFEYFSETQRNKGNFPGRFSGRQFSNSRSEMNVSTLELGDSALYLCASSDESTNEKLFFGSGTQLSVL.

At least ten counts were recorded for this clonotype. The rearrangement links TRBV20-1 to TRBJ2-1; 14 nucleotides agree with TRBD2. V gave up 3 bases and J gave up 9 bases; unmatched junction bases: 4. Germline-derived CDR1 and CDR2 are DFQATT and SNEGSKA (reference sequence). This CDR3 has 14 residues. The CDR3 bases are TGCAGTGCTAGCTCCGGACTAGCGGGGGGTGAGCAGTTCTTC. Translation: CSASSGLAGGEQFF.

The V gene is TRBV20-1, the J gene TRBJ2-5; 14 nucleotides align to TRBD2. The CDR3 is 15 amino acids. Germline trimming cut 6 bases from V and 2 bases from J; bases unmatched to any gene: 5. Germline CDR1 and CDR2: DFQATT and SNEGSKA (reference sequence). Here the CDR3 DNA reads TGCAGTGCCGGACTAGCGGGGGGATTACAAGAGACCCAGTACTTC. Protein product: CSAGLAGGLQETQYF.

In this sample, this clonotype turned up many times. The chain has TRBV6-5 and TRBJ2-3, with D hard to call. The CDR3 contains 13 residues. The germline V gene encodes CDR1 MNHEY and CDR2 SVGAGI. The V and J ends lost 7 bases and 3 bases respectively, with 11 bases between them. The CDR3 nucleotides read TGTGCCAGCACGCCGCTCGGAACAGATACGCAGTATTTT. It encodes CASTPLGTDTQYF.

This clonotype has a handful of counts. The chain uses TRBV11-2 and TRBJ2-1, with 9 bases that match TRBD2. V was pared by 0 bases and J by 2 bases, with 11 bases of the junction left unmatched. Germline CDR1 reads SGHAT; CDR2 reads FQNNGV. This CDR3 has 19 residues. The CDR3 protein is CASSLDFSSGMAAYNEQFF. As DNA, the CDR3 is TGTGCCAGCAGCTTAGATTTTTCTAGCGGGATGGCCGCCTACAATGAGCAGTTCTTC.

V usage is TRBV7-6 and J usage is TRBJ1-1; no reliable D call. The length of the CDR3 is 13 residues. Trimming removed 1 base from V and 4 bases from J, with 7 bases in between. Germline-derived CDR1 and CDR2 are SGHVS and FNYEAQ. The CDR3 coding sequence is TGTGCCAGCAGCTTAGTCAGGAGCACTGAAGCTTTCTTT. This translates into CASSLVRSTEAFF.

This clonotype was seen at least ten times. This chain connects TRBV7-9 to TRBJ1-3; D perhaps matches TRBD1 (6 bases). The CDR3 totals 14 residues. Per the germline V gene, CDR1 is SEHNR and CDR2 is FQNEAQ (reference sequence). Trimming stripped 4 bases from V and 5 bases from J, with 12 bases between. The DNA for the CDR3 is TGTGCCAGCAGCTCTATGACAGGCCGAAACACCATATATTTT. This gives the protein CASSSMTGRNTIYF.

V usage is TRBV27 and J usage is TRBJ2-5; TRBD2 matches at 10 bases. V dropped 7 bases and J dropped 1; count of bases not matched to a gene: 9. Germline CDR1 MNHEY, CDR2 SMNVEV (reference sequence). The CDR3 has 16 amino acids. For the CDR3, the DNA is TGTGCCAGCACCACCGGCAGGACTAGCGGCCAAGAGACCCAGTACTTC. Its translation is CASTTGRTSGQETQYF.

The rearrangement uses TRBV3-1 and TRBJ1-1; TRBD1 might be the D (5 bases). This CDR3 spans 15 amino acids. The V and J ends lost 2 bases and 4 bases respectively, with 14 bases between them. The V gene's germline CDR1 is LGHDT and CDR2 YNNKEL (reference sequence). The CDR3 DNA is TGTGCCAGCAGCCAACGGGGGTTAGGGAGCACTGAAGCTTTCTTT. As protein: CASSQRGLGSTEAFF.

The chain links TRBV5-1 to TRBJ1-1, with a weak D call TRBD1 (5 bases). CDR1 is SGHRS, CDR2 YFSETQ, per germline. V was shortened by 4 bases and J by 1 base, with 17 bases between the two germline ends. The CDR3 extends over 16 amino acids. The CDR3 spells CASSPRALLTNTEAFF. CDR3 coding DNA: TGCGCCAGCAGCCCCAGGGCCTTGTTGACGAACACTGAAGCTTTCTTT.

This clonotype was seen ten or more times. V gene TRBV11-3 combines with J gene TRBJ2-3; D is perhaps TRBD2 (5 bases). Germline V gives CDR1 SGHNT, CDR2 YENEEA. This CDR3 contains 14 residues. V lost 0 bases and J lost 4, with 8 bases in between. In DNA form, the CDR3 reads TGTGCCAGCAGCTTAGAAGAGGGTCCAGATACGCAGTATTTT. It translates to CASSLEEGPDTQYF. Based on the CDR3 plus reference TRBV11-3 and TRBJ2-3, the full variable domain is EAGVVQSPRYKIIEKKQPVAFWCNPISGHNTLYWYLQNLGQGPELLIRYENEEAVDDSQLPKDRFSAERLKGVDSTLKIQPAELGDSAVYLCASSLEEGPDTQYFGPGTRLTVL.

This clonotype was counted many times. The rearrangement joins TRBV6-6 to TRBJ1-5, with 9 bases lining up with TRBD1. Germline CDR1 is MNHNY and CDR2 is SVGAGI (reference sequence). The CDR3 extends over 18 amino acids. The V segment lost 4 bases and the J segment 0 bases; nucleotides outside the gene matches: 10. This CDR3 is CASSSTPTGGYSNQPQHF. The CDR3, as DNA: TGTGCCAGCAGTTCTACCCCGACAGGGGGATATAGCAATCAGCCCCAGCATTTT.

There are a few counts of this clonotype. The chain links TRBV3-1 to TRBJ1-1; 8 bases fit TRBD1. CDR1 and CDR2 (germline): LGHDT, YNNKEL (reference sequence). V was pared by 3 bases and J by 8 bases, with 11 bases of the junction left unmatched. The CDR3 totals 15 residues. CDR3 sequence reads: CASSQGDRGLGEAFF. The CDR3 nucleotides read TGTGCCAGCAGCCAGGGAGACAGGGGACTTGGAGAAGCTTTCTTT.

This clonotype was picked up many times. The V gene is TRBV6-2 or TRBV6-3, the J gene TRBJ1-1; D remains unclear. V was shortened by 7 bases and J by 1 base, with 19 bases between the two germline ends. The CDR3 has 16 amino acids. The germline V gene has CDR1 MNHEY and CDR2 SVGEGT. DNA of the CDR3: TGTGCCAGCATCCCCAACAGTGCTCGGGGGAACACTGAAGCTTTCTTT. Protein: CASIPNSARGNTEAFF.

The rearrangement joins TRBV6-1 to TRBJ2-7; D is unclear. Germline lookup yields CDR1 MNHNS and CDR2 SASEGT. Trimming removed 7 bases from V and 3 bases from J, with 22 bases in between. CDR3 length: 16 amino acids. The CDR3 here is CASTFISRASGYEQYF. Written as DNA, the CDR3 is TGTGCCAGCACTTTCATCTCCCGTGCCTCGGGCTACGAGCAGTACTTC.

The rearrangement uses TRBV6-6 and TRBJ1-5; no definite D call. Trimming left V 4 bases short and J 2 bases short, with 15 bases between. The CDR3 length is 16 residues. The V gene's germline CDR1 is MNHNY and CDR2 SVGAGI (reference sequence). The CDR3 coding sequence is TGTGCCAGCAGTTCCCCCCGGGGAATGGGCAATCAGCCCCAGCATTTT. This sequence encodes CASSSPRGMGNQPQHF.

The chain recombines TRBV7-2 with TRBJ2-3; 11 positions match TRBD2. The CDR3 contains 21 residues. Germline CDR1 is SGHTA and CDR2 is FQGNSA. V lost 2 bases, J lost 0 bases, and 16 bases stayed unmatched. The CDR3, as DNA: TGTGCCAGCAGCTTAAGGGGGGGGCTAGCGGGAGGCTTTACTAGCACAGATACGCAGTATTTT. Residues: CASSLRGGLAGGFTSTDTQYF.

This clonotype has a handful of counts. The rearrangement joins TRBV20-1 to TRBJ2-7; D uncertain. Germline V gene data show CDR1 as DFQATT and CDR2 as SNEGSKA (reference sequence). This CDR3 has 12 amino acids. V lost 5 bases and J 3 bases, leaving 11 bases between the germline ends. The CDR3 loop reads CSAARYGYEQYF. The CDR3 coding sequence is TGCAGTGCTGCCCGTTATGGCTACGAGCAGTACTTC.